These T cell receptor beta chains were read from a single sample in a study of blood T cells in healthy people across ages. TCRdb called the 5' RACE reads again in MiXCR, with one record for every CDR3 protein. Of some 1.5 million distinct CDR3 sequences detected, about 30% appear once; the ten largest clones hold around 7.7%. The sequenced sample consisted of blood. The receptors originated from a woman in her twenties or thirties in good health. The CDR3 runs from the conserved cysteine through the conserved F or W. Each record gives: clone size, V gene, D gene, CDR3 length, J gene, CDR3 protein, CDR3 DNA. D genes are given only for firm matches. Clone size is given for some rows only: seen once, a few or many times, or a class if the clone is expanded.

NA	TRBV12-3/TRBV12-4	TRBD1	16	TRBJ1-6	CASSEYRDRWDSPLHF	TGTGCCAGCAGTGAATACCGGGACAGGTGGGATTCACCCCTCCACTTT
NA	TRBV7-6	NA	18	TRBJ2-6	CASSLEGRPSSGANVLTF	TGTGCCAGCAGCTTGGAGGGCAGGCCTAGCTCTGGGGCCAACGTCCTGACTTTC
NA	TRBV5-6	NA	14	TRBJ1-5	CASSLAQESQPQHF	TGTGCCAGCAGCTTGGCCCAGGAAAGCCAGCCCCAGCATTTT
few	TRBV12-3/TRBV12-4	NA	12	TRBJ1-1	CASSPLNTETFF	TGTGCCAGCAGTCCTCTGAACACTGAAACTTTCTTT
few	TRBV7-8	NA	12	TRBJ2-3	CASSWASDTQYF	TGTGCCAGCAGCTGGGCTTCGGATACGCAGTATTTT
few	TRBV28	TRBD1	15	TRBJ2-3	CASRIEGARSDTQYF	TGTGCCAGCAGAATCGAGGGGGCGAGGTCAGATACGCAGTATTTT
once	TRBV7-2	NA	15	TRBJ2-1	CAIKLSGGAYNEQFF	TGTGCCATCAAGCTTAGTGGCGGGGCCTACAATGAGCAGTTCTTC
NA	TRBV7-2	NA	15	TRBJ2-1	CAGSSISLSYNEQFF	TGTGCCGGCAGCTCAATTAGCTTGAGCTACAATGAGCAGTTCTTC
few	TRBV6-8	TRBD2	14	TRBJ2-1	CASSFGLAGGRKFF	TGTGCCAGCAGTTTCGGACTAGCGGGAGGCCGGAAGTTCTTC
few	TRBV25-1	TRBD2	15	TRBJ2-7	CASSDPWTSGYEQYF	TGTGCCAGCAGTGACCCCTGGACTAGCGGATACGAGCAGTACTTC
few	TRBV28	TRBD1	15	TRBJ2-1	CASSSGQPSYNEQFF	TGTGCCAGCAGCTCGGGACAGCCTTCCTACAATGAGCAGTTCTTC
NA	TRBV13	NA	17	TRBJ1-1	CASSSTSTWGVSNEAFF	TGTGCCAGCAGCTCCACCAGTACTTGGGGGGTGAGTAATGAAGCTTTCTTT
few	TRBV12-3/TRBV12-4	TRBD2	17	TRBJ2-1	CASRGTSGSYSYNEQFF	TGTGCCAGCAGGGGGACTAGCGGGAGTTACTCCTACAATGAGCAGTTCTTC
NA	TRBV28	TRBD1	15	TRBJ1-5	CASRYRNRGNQPQHF	TGTGCCAGCAGATACCGTAACAGGGGTAATCAGCCCCAGCATTTT
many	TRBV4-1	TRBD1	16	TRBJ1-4	CASSHTGTASNEKLFF	TGCGCCAGCAGTCACACAGGGACAGCCTCTAATGAAAAACTGTTTTTT
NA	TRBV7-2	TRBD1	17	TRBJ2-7	CAGSPLFSGTGFSEQYF	TGTGCCGGCAGCCCTTTATTTTCCGGGACAGGCTTCTCCGAGCAGTACTTC
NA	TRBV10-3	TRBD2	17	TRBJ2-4	CAISESSFAGGDNEQYF	TGTGCCATCAGTGAGTCGAGTTTCGCGGGAGGAGACAATGAGCAGTACTTC
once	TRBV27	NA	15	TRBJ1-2	CASRTPGKANYGYTF	TGTGCCAGCAGAACCCCAGGGAAAGCTAACTATGGCTACACCTTC
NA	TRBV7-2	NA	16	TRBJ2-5	CASSLAVRGGKETQYF	TGTGCCAGCAGCTTAGCCGTCCGAGGGGGGAAAGAGACCCAGTACTTC
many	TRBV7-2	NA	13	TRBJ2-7	CASSLTDRYEQYF	TGTGCCAGCAGCTTAACCGATAGATACGAGCAGTACTTC
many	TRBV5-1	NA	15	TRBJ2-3	CASSISTGGADTQYF	TGCGCCAGCAGCATTTCGACCGGTGGTGCAGATACGCAGTATTTT
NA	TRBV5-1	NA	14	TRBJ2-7	CASQPPDRSYEQYF	TGCGCCAGCCAGCCGCCGGACAGATCCTACGAGCAGTACTTC
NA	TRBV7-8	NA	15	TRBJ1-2	CASSLENSRAYGYTF	TGTGCCAGCAGCTTAGAAAATTCCAGGGCCTATGGCTACACCTTC
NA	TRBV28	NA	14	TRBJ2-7	CASSIPQGLYEQYF	TGTGCCAGCAGTATCCCTCAAGGGCTCTACGAGCAGTACTTC
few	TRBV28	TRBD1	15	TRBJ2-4	CASSRPRQGPMKQYF	TGTGCCAGCAGTCGACCCCGACAGGGACCCATGAAGCAGTACTTC
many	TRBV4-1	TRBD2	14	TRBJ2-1	CASSLSSGGGEQFF	TGCGCCAGCAGCCTCTCTAGCGGGGGTGGTGAGCAGTTCTTC
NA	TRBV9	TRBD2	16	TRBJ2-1	CASSVGDSGGYNEQFF	TGTGCCAGCAGCGTAGGCGATAGCGGGGGGTACAATGAGCAGTTCTTC
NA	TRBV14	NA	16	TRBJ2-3	CANSQLGGGLENTQYF	TGTGCCAACAGCCAACTTGGCGGGGGCCTGGAGAATACGCAGTATTTT
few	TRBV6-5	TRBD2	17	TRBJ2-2	CASSYSTSTFLTGELFF	TGTGCCAGCAGTTACTCGACTAGCACCTTTCTCACCGGGGAGCTGTTTTTT
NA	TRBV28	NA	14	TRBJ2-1	CASSYISSYNEQFF	TGTGCCAGCAGCTACATTAGCTCCTACAATGAGCAGTTCTTC
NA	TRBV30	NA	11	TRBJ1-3	CAWSARNTIYF	TGTGCCTGGAGTGCGAGAAACACCATATATTTT
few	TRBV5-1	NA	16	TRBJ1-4	CASSLVGSEFGEKLFF	TGCGCCAGCAGCTTGGTCGGGTCTGAGTTCGGAGAAAAACTGTTTTTT
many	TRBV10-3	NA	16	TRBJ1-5	CAISESERGLNQPQHF	TGTGCCATCAGTGAGTCTGAAAGGGGCCTCAATCAGCCCCAGCATTTT
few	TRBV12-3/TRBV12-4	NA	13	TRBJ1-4	CASTLVPNEKLFF	TGTGCCAGCACCCTGGTCCCCAATGAAAAACTGTTTTTT
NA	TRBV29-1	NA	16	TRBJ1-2	CSVESGMADLSYGYTF	TGCAGCGTTGAATCGGGAATGGCAGATTTATCCTATGGCTACACCTTC
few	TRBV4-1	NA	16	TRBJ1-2	CASSQDGGRGNYGYTF	TGCGCCAGCAGCCAAGATGGAGGGAGGGGTAACTATGGCTACACCTTC
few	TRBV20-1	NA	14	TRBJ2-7	CSASGLGSSYEQYF	TGCAGTGCTAGTGGGTTGGGGAGCTCCTACGAGCAGTACTTC
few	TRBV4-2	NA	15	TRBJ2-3	CASSQGDGSADTQYF	TGTGCCAGCAGCCAAGGGGACGGGTCCGCAGATACGCAGTATTTT
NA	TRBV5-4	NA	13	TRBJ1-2	CTSSFLDQYGYTF	TGTACCAGCAGCTTCCTGGACCAATATGGCTACACCTTC
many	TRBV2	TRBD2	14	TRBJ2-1	CASMAGGSYNEQFF	TGTGCCAGCATGGCCGGGGGGTCATACAATGAGCAGTTCTTC
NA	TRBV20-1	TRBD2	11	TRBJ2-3	CRGGVENTQYF	TGCAGGGGAGGGGTGGAGAATACGCAGTATTTT
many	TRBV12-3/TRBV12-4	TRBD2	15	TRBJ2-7	CASSFSPSGTYEQYF	TGTGCCAGCAGTTTTTCACCTAGCGGAACCTACGAGCAGTACTTC
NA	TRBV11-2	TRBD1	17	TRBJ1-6	CASSLETQDRVNSPLHF	TGTGCCAGCAGCTTAGAGACCCAGGACAGGGTAAATTCACCCCTCCACTTT
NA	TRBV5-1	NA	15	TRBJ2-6	CASSSGRERANVLTF	TGCGCCAGCAGTTCAGGCAGGGAAAGGGCCAACGTCCTGACTTTC
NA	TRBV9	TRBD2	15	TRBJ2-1	CASSDLAGGRNEQFF	TGTGCCAGCAGCGACCTAGCGGGAGGAAGGAATGAGCAGTTCTTC
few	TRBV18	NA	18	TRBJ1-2	CASSPPEGGRPTGYGYTF	TGTGCCAGCTCACCACCGGAGGGGGGACGCCCGACGGGTTATGGCTACACCTTC
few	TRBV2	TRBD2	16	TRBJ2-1	CASSRLAGGSGTEQFF	TGTGCCAGCAGTCGACTAGCGGGAGGCTCGGGGACTGAGCAGTTCTTC
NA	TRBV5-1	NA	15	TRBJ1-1	CASSLLADLNTEAFF	TGCGCCAGCAGCTTGTTAGCCGACCTCAACACTGAAGCTTTCTTT
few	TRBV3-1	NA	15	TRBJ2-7	CTSSQGPVSLYEQYF	TGTACCAGCAGCCAAGGGCCTGTCTCTCTCTACGAGCAGTACTTC
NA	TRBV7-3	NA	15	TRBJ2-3	CASSFRGGLPDTQYF	TGTGCCAGCAGCTTCAGGGGTGGCCTCCCAGATACGCAGTATTTT
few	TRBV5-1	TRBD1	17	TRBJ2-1	CASSLGLRQGVRNEQFF	TGCGCCAGCAGCTTAGGATTGAGACAGGGTGTGCGCAATGAGCAGTTCTTC